This paragraph reports one T cell receptor (beta chain). The record originates from a study of blood T cell repertoires in COVID-19. Germline-derived CDR1 and CDR2 are MNHEY and SMNVEV (reference sequence). V was pared by 3 bases and J by 5 bases, with 9 bases of the junction left unmatched. The CDR3 has 18 residues. The data were produced by immunoSEQ multiplex PCR, yet TCRdb's version contains in-frame clones alone and is incomplete. The table has 110,000 or so clones, around 84% seen once. The clonotype comes from a woman older than 75 with acute or convalescent COVID-19. The J gene is TRBJ2-2, the V gene TRBV27, with 13 bases fitting TRBD2. The sequenced sample consisted of peripheral blood. Written as DNA, the CDR3 is TGTGCCAGCAGTTTTCAAGGACTAGCGGGAGTCAGGACCGGGGAGCTGTTTTTT. This gives the protein CASSFQGLAGVRTGELFF.